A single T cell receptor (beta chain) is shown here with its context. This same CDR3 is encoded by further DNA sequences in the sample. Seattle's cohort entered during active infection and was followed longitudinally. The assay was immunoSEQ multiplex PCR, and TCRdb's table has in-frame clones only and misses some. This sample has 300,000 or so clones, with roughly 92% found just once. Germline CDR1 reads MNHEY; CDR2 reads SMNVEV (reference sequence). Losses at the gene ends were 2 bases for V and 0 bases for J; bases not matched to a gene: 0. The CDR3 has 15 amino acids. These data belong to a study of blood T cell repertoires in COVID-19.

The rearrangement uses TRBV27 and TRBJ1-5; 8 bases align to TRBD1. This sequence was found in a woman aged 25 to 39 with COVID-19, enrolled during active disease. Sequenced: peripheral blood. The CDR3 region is CASSLQGASNQPQHF. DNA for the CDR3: TGTGCCAGCAGTTTACAGGGGGCTAGCAATCAGCCCCAGCATTTT.